This entry lists 12 T cell receptor beta chains sequenced from one sample in a study of cytomegalovirus exposure and HLA in healthy donors. PCR was performed using 60 Vbeta and 13 Jbeta primers. Some clones are missing from TCRdb's copy, which holds only in-frame ones; the method was immunoSEQ multiplex PCR. The table lists about 120,000 clones, 75% of them singletons, with approximately 3% in the top ten. The specimen sequenced was PBMCs. The receptors derive from a woman aged 40 to 50 in good health and CMV-seropositive.

The genes are TRBV7-9 and TRBJ2-3, with unresolved D. This CDR3 has 14 residues. Germline V gene data show CDR1 as SEHNR and CDR2 as FQNEAQ (reference sequence). V was clipped by 0 bases and J by 3 bases, with 7 bases between them. Written as DNA, the CDR3 is TGTGCCAGCAGCTTAGCGAAACAGACAGATACGCAGTATTTT. Translation gives CASSLAKQTDTQYF.

V and J are TRBV7-2 and TRBJ1-4, with 10 positions matching TRBD1. This CDR3 is 17 amino acids long. Germline-derived CDR1 and CDR2 are SGHTA and FQGNSA. V shed 0 bases and J 5 bases; nucleotides not matched to a gene: 6. The CDR3 DNA reads as TGTGCCAGCAGCTTAGCGAGCCCGGGACAGGGGAATGAAAAACTGTTTTTT. This gives the protein CASSLASPGQGNEKLFF.

This clone was picked up one time. The rearrangement uses TRBV6-6 and TRBJ2-3; tentatively, D is TRBD1 (5 bases). Germline CDR1 is MNHNY and CDR2 is SVGAGI (reference sequence). The CDR3 spans 16 residues. V gave up 0 bases and J gave up 4 bases, with 14 bases separating them. The CDR3 here is CASSYSTAQAPDTQYF. The CDR3 DNA sequence: TGTGCCAGCAGTTACTCGACCGCACAGGCCCCAGATACGCAGTATTTT.

This clone was picked up a small number of times. The chain recombines TRBV6-5 with TRBJ1-1; 10 bases fit TRBD1. The germline CDR1 and CDR2 sequences are MNHEY and SVGAGI. The ends lost 6 bases at V and 5 bases at J; junction bases unmatched: 3. The CDR3 is made up of 13 amino acids. CDR3 region: CASRDRGLTEAFF. CDR3 nucleotides: TGTGCCAGCAGAGACAGGGGGCTGACTGAAGCTTTCTTT.

This clone occurred a few times. The rearrangement links TRBV7-8 to TRBJ1-3; 9 positions match TRBD1. V trimming: 2 bases; J trimming: 3 bases; junction bases outside the gene matches: 8. CDR3 length: 17 amino acids. Germline lookup yields CDR1 SGHVS and CDR2 FQNEAQ. The CDR3 bases are TGTGCCAGCAGCTTATTGTCCGGACAGGGGATTGGAAACACCATATATTTT. Its translation is CASSLLSGQGIGNTIYF.

The chain employs TRBV5-1 and TRBJ2-1; 10 bases match TRBD1. The length of the CDR3 is 16 residues. Germline assignment: CDR1 SGHRS and CDR2 YFSETQ. V trimming: 0 bases; J trimming: 8 bases; junction bases outside the gene matches: 8. The CDR3 sequence: CASSLGDRGYYDEQFF. In nucleotides, the CDR3 is TGCGCCAGCAGCTTGGGGGACAGGGGTTATTACGATGAGCAGTTCTTC.

The chain links TRBV10-3 to TRBJ1-1; 9 nucleotides match TRBD1. Germline assignment: CDR1 ENHRY and CDR2 SYGVKD. CDR3 size: 14 residues. J was trimmed by 4 bases and V by 6 bases; bases with no gene match: 6. The CDR3 nucleotides are TGTGCCATCAGGCCGGGACAGGGCTTCACTGAAGCTTTCTTT. Translating gives CAIRPGQGFTEAFF.

V is TRBV20-1 and J is TRBJ1-5, with no clear D. The CDR3 runs to 11 residues. CDR1 and CDR2 (germline): DFQATT, SNEGSKA (reference sequence). The CDR3 nucleotides are TGCAGCGCCGGGTCCAATCAGCCCCAGCATTTT. Translated: CSAGSNQPQHF.

This clone was detected a few times. The sample holds other DNA sequences that translate to the same CDR3. The gene calls are TRBV6-5 and TRBJ1-2; possible D gene TRBD1, 5 bases. The CDR3 totals 13 residues. V was clipped by 2 bases and J by 2 bases, with 6 bases between them. Per the germline V gene, CDR1 is MNHEY and CDR2 is SVGAGI. The CDR3 sequence is CASSYDRNYGYTF. Written as DNA, the CDR3 is TGTGCCAGCAGTTACGACAGAAACTATGGCTACACCTTC.

The chain couples TRBV15 to TRBJ1-6, with D unclear. Germline V gene data show CDR1 as LNHNV and CDR2 as YYDKDF (reference sequence). V gave up 2 bases and J gave up 10 bases, with 12 bases separating them. The CDR3 covers 14 residues. The CDR3: CATSRTSPGSPLHF. The CDR3 DNA sequence: TGTGCCACCAGCAGAACCTCTCCGGGGTCACCCCTCCACTTT.

This chain connects TRBV28 to TRBJ1-2, with D possibly TRBD1 on 5 matching bases. Germline CDR1 reads MDHEN; CDR2 reads SYDVKM. The CDR3 has 13 amino acids. The ends were cut back, 2 bases at V and 5 bases at J, with 9 bases in the middle. The CDR3 nucleotides are TGTGCCAGCAGTTTACGGGGGGAGTATGGCTACACCTTC. Its translation: CASSLRGEYGYTF.

This chain joins TRBV4-2 and TRBJ2-7; 7 bases match TRBD1. There are 15 residues in the CDR3. With V trimmed by 4 bases and J by 2 bases, 8 bases remained unmatched. In germline, CDR1 is LGHNA, CDR2 YNFKEQ. The DNA of the CDR3 is TGTGCCAGCAGCCCCCGGACAGGTACAACCTACGAGCAGTACTTC. Protein: CASSPRTGTTYEQYF.